This TCR beta chain was sequenced for a study of immune heterogeneity within non-small cell lung tumors. With 32 V and 13 J primers, multiplex PCR amplified the TCR beta CDR3. From the multiplex PCR reads, TCRdb called clonotypes with MiXCR, one entry per CDR3 protein. This sample yields approximately 3,100 distinct CDR3 sequences, of which roughly a quarter are seen a single time; about 10% belongs to the top ten. Germline lookup yields CDR1 SGHRS and CDR2 YFSETQ. The CDR3 runs to 11 residues. Deletions cut 4 bases from V and 4 bases from J, with 6 bases between. With around 0.6 ug used per sample, the template was genomic DNA from bulk tumor. While surgery was under way, several biopsies spaced far apart were taken per primary tumor. Patients went through curative surgery, and their non-small cell lung cancer was untreated and newly diagnosed.

Sequencing was done on a sample of lung tumor tissue. The chain recombines TRBV5-1 with TRBJ2-7; unclear D gene. This clonotype was sampled from a man aged 60-69 years with non-small cell lung cancer. This CDR3 is CASSASYEQYF. The CDR3 DNA reads as TGCGCCAGCAGCGCCTCGTACGAGCAGTACTTC. Supplemented by reference TRBV5-1 and TRBJ2-7, the full variable domain reads KAGVTQTPRYLIKTRGQQVTLSCSPISGHRSVSWYQQTPGQGLQFLFEYFSETQRNKGNFPGRFSGRQFSNSRSEMNVSTLELGDSALYLCASSASYEQYFGPGTRLTVT.